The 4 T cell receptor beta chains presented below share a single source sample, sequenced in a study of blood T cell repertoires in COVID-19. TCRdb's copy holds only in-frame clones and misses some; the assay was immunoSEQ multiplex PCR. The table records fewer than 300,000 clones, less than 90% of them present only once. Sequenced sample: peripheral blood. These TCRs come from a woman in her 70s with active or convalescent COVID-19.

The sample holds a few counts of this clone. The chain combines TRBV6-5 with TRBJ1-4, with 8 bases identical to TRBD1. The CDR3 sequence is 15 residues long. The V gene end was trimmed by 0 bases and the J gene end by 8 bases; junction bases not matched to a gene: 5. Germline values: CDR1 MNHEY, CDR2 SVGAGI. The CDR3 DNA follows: TGTGCCAGCAGTTACTCCGTGGACAGGGCAGAAAAACTGTTTTTT. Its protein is CASSYSVDRAEKLFF.

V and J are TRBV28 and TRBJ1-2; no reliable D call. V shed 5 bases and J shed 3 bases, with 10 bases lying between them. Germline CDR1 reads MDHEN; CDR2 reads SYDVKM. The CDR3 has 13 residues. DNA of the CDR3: TGTGCCAGCAGTCCGCCGACATACTATGGCTACACCTTC. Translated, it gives CASSPPTYYGYTF.

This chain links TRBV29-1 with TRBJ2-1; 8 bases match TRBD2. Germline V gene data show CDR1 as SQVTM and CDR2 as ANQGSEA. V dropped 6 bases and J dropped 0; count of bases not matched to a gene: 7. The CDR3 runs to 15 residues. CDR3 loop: CSVLAGALSYNEQFF. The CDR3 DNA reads TGCAGCGTCCTAGCGGGCGCCCTCTCCTACAATGAGCAGTTCTTC.

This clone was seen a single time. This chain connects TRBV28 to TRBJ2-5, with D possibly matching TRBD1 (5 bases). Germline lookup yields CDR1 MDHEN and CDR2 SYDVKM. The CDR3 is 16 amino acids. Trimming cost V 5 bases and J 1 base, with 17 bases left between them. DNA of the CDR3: TGTGCCAGCAGTCGATCTTCCGGGCAGGGCCAAGAGACCCAGTACTTC. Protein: CASSRSSGQGQETQYF.